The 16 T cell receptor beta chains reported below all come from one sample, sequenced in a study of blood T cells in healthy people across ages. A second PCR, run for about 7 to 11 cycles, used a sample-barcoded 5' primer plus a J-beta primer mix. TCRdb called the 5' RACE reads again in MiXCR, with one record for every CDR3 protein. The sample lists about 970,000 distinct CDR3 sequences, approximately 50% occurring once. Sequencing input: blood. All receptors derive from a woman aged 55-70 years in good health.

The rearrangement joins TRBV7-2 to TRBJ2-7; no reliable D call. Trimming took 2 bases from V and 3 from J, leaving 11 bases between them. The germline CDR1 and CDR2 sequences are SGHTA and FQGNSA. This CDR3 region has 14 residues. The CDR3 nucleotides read TGTGCCAGCAGCTTAAGTGCCGGTTACTACGAGCAGTACTTC. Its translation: CASSLSAGYYEQYF.

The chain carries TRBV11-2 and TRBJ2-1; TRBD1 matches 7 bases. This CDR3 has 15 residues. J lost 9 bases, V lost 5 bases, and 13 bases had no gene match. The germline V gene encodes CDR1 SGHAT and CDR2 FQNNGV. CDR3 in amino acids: CASSPPTGRRGEQFF. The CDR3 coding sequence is TGTGCCAGCAGCCCCCCGACAGGGCGTCGGGGTGAGCAGTTCTTC.

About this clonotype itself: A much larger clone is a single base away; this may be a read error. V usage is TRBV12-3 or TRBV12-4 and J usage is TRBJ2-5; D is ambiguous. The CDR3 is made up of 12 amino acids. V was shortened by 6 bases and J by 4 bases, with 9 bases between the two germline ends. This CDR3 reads CASRFRGETQYF. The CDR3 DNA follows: TGTGCCAGCAGGTTCCGAGGAGAGACCCAGTACTTC.

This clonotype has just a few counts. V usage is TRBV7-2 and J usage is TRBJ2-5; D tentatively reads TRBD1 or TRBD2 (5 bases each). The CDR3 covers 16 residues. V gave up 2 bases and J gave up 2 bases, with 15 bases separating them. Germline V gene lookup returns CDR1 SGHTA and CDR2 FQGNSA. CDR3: CASSLLGPENQETQYF. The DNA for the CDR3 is TGTGCCAGCAGCTTATTGGGACCCGAAAATCAAGAGACCCAGTACTTC.

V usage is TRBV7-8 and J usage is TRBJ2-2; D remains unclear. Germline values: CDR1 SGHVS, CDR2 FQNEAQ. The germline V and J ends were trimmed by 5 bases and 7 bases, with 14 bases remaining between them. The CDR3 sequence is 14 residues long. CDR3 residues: CASSLGPGIGELFF. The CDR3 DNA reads TGTGCCAGCAGCCTGGGCCCTGGGATCGGGGAGCTGTTTTTT.

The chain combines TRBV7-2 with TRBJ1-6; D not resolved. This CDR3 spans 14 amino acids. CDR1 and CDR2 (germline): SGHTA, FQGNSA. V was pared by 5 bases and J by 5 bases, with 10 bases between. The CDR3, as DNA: TGTGCCAGCAGCGTACTACAGAATAATTCACCCCTCCACTTT. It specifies CASSVLQNNSPLHF.

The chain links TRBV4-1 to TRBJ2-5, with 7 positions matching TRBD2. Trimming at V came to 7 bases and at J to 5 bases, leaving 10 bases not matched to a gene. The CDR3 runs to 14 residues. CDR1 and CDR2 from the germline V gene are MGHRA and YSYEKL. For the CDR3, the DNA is TGCGCCAGCACCCCGGGACTATCTTGGGAGACCCAGTACTTC. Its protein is CASTPGLSWETQYF.

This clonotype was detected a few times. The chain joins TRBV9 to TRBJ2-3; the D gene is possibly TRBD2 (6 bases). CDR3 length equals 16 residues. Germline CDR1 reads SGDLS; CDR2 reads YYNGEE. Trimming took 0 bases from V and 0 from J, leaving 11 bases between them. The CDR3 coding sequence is TGTGCCAGCAGCGTAGTTGAGGGAGGCAGCACAGATACGCAGTATTTT. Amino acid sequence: CASSVVEGGSTDTQYF.

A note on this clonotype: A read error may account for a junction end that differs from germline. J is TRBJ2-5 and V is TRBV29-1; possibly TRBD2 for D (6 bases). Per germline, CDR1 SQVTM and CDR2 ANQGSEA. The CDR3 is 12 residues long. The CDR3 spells CSGVAEQEAQYF. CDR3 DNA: TGCAGCGGTGTAGCGGAGCAAGAGGCCCAGTACTTC.

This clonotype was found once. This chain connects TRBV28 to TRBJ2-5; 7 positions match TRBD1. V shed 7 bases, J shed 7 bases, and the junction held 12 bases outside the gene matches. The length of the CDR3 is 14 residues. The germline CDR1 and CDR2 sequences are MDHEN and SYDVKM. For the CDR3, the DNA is TGTGCCAGCACTTACTCGGGACAGTATATGACCCAGTACTTC. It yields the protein CASTYSGQYMTQYF.

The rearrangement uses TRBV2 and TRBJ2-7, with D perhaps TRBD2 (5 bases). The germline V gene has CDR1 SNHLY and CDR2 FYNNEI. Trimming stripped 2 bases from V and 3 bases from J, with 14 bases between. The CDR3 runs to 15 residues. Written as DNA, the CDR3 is TGTGCCAGCAGTGAACGCGTGAGCGGCTACTACGAGCAGTACTTC. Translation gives CASSERVSGYYEQYF.

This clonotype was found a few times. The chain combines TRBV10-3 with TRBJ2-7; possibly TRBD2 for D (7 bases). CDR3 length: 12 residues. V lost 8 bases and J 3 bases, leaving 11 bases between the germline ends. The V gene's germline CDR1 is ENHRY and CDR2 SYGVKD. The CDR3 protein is CAIGGGSYEQYF. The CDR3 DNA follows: TGTGCCATCGGGGGCGGGAGCTACGAGCAGTACTTC.

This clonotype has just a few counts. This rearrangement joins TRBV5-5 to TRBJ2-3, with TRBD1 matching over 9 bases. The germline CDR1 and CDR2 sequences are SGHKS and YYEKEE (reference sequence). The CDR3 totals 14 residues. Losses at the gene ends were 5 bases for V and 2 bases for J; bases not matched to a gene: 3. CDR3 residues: CASRGTGSTDTQYF. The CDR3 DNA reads TGTGCCAGCAGGGGGACAGGGTCCACAGATACGCAGTATTTT.

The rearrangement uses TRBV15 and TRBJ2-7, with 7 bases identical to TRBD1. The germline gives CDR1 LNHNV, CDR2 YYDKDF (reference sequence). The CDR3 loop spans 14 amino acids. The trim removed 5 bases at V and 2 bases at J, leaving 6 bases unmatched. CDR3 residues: CATSWTGEAYEQYF. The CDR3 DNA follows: TGTGCCACCAGCTGGACAGGTGAGGCCTACGAGCAGTACTTC. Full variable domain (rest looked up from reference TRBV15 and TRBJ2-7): DAMVIQNPRYQVTQFGKPVTLSCSQTLNHNVMYWYQQKSSQAPKLLFHYYDKDFNNEADTPDNFQSRRPNTSFCFLDIRSPGLGDTAMYLCATSWTGEAYEQYFGPGTRLTVT.

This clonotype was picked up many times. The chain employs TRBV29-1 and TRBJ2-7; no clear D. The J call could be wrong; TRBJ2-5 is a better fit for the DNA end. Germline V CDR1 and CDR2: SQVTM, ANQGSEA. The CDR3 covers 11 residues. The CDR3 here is CSVGRRETQYF. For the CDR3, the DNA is TGCAGCGTTGGTCGAAGGGAGACCCAGTACTTC.

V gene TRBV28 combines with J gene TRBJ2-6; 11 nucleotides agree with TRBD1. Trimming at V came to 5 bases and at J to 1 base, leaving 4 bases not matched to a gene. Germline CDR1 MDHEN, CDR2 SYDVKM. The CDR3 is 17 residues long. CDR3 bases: TGTGCCAGCAGTGCCCGGGACAGGGGGTCTGGGGCCAACGTCCTGACTTTC. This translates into CASSARDRGSGANVLTF.